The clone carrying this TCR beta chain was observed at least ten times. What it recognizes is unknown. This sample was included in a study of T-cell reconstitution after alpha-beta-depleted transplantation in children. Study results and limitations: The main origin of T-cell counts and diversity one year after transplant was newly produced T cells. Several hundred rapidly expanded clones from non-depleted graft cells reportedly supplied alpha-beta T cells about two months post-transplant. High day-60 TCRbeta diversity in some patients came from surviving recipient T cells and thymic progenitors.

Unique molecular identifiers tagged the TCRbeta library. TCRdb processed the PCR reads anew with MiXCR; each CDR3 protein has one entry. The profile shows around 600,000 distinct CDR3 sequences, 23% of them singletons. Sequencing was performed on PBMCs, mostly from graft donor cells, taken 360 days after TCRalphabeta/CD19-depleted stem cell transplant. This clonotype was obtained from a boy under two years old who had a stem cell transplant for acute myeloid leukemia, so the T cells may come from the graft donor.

The CDR3, as DNA: TGTGCCAGCAGTGGGGGAGCAGGGGTTTCCTACGAGCAGTACGTC. It encodes CASSGGAGVSYEQYV. This sequence joins TRBV28 and TRBJ2-7, with D tentatively TRBD1 (6 bases). Trimming shortened V by 5 bases and J by 1 base, and 15 bases separated the two germline ends. CDR3 length: 15 residues. The germline gives CDR1 MDHEN, CDR2 SYDVKM.